A selection of T cell receptor beta chains follows, all from one sample in a study of cytomegalovirus exposure and HLA in healthy donors. The method was immunoSEQ multiplex PCR; TCRdb's version includes in-frame clones alone and lacks a portion of them. The sample has approximately 120,000 clones, 81% seen once. The sequenced sample was PBMCs. All receptors derive from a young woman in good health and CMV-seronegative. Both conserved end residues are part of each CDR3.

J: TRBJ1-3; V: TRBV18; CDR3: CASSPNQASGTGNTIYF
J: TRBJ1-4; V: TRBV4-2; CDR3: CASSQPKGATNEKLFF
J: TRBJ1-2; V: TRBV7-8; CDR3: CASSSEGGLVYYGYTF
J: TRBJ2-1; V: TRBV2; CDR3: CASSGGGRARDEQFF
J: TRBJ1-5; V: TRBV30; CDR3: CAWSRRSGTQPQHF
J: TRBJ1-2; V: TRBV2; CDR3: CASRDNSNYGYTF
J: TRBJ1-1; V: TRBV6-5; CDR3: CASGATGTGEAFF
J: TRBJ1-1; V: TRBV18; CDR3: CASSLSRPRAEAFF
J: TRBJ2-2; V: TRBV9; CDR3: CASSPRLAANTGELFF
J: TRBJ2-7; V: TRBV6-1; CDR3: CASSELLSEQYF
J: TRBJ2-1; V: TRBV4-2; CDR3: CASSPNGLAGGSSEQFF
J: TRBJ2-5; V: TRBV7-8; CDR3: CASSYGQLDQETQYF
J: TRBJ2-2; V: TRBV9; CDR3: CASTQGDRSTGELFF
J: TRBJ2-7; V: TRBV2; CDR3: CASTPSGSSYEQYF
J: TRBJ1-2; V: TRBV7-9; CDR3: CASRRGQELNGYTF
J: TRBJ2-3; V: TRBV20-1; CDR3: CSVSTPDTQYF
J: TRBJ2-1; V: TRBV18; CDR3: CASAGQDIYNEQFF
J: TRBJ1-1; V: TRBV30; CDR3: CAWSVRGGRAFF
J: TRBJ2-2; V: TRBV7-3; CDR3: CASSSRGGLQGGTGELFF
J: TRBJ1-2; V: TRBV10-3; CDR3: CAITGDRGYGYTF
J: TRBJ2-7; V: TRBV7-8; CDR3: CASRSLGSLVNEQYF
J: TRBJ1-1; V: TRBV21-1; CDR3: CASSKGDREGITEAFF
J: TRBJ2-6; V: TRBV11-2; CDR3: CASSQGGETGANVLTF
J: TRBJ2-3; V: TRBV28; CDR3: CASSVPTGGTDTQYF
J: TRBJ2-1; V: TRBV7-2; CDR3: CASSLDPLGQQFF
J: TRBJ1-2; V: TRBV6-5; CDR3: CASSYSPSAGGDF